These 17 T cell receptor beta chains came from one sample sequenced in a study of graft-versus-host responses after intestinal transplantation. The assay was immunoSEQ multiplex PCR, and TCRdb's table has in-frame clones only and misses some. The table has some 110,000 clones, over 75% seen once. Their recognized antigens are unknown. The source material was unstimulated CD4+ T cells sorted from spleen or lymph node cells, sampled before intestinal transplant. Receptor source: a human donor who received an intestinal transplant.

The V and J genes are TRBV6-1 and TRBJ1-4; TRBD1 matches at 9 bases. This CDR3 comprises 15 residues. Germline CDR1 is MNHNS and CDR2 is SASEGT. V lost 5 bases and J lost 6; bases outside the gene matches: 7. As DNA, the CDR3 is TGTGCCAGCAGTCGGGGACAGGGTCGAGATGAAAAACTGTTTTTT. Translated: CASSRGQGRDEKLFF.

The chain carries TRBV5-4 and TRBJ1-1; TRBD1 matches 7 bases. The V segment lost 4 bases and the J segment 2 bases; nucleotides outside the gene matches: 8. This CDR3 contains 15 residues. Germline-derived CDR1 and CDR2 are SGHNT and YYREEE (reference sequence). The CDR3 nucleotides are TGTGCCAGCAGCCGTCCCGGGACAGCAAACACTGAAGCTTTCTTT. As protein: CASSRPGTANTEAFF. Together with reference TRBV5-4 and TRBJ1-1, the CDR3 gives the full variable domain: ETGVTQSPTHLIKTRGQQVTLRCSSQSGHNTVSWYQQALGQGPQFIFQYYREEENGRGNFPPRFSGLQFPNYSSELNVNALELDDSALYLCASSRPGTANTEAFFGQGTRLTVV.

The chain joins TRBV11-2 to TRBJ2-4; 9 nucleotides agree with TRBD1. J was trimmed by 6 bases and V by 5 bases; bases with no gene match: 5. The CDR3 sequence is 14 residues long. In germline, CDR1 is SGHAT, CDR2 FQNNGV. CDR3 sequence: CASSATGGLNIQYF. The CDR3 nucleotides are TGTGCCAGCAGCGCAACAGGGGGCTTAAACATTCAGTACTTC. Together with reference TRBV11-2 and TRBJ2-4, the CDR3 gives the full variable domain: EAGVAQSPRYKIIEKRQSVAFWCNPISGHATLYWYQQILGQGPKLLIQFQNNGVVDDSQLPKDRFSAERLKGVDSTLKIQPAKLEDSAVYLCASSATGGLNIQYFGAGTRLSVL.

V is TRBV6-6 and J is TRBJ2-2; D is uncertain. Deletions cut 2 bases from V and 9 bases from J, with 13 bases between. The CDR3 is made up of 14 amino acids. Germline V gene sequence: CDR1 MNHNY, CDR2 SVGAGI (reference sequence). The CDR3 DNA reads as TGTGCCAGCAGTTACCCAGACCTTCGCTGGGAGCTGTTTTTT. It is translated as CASSYPDLRWELFF.

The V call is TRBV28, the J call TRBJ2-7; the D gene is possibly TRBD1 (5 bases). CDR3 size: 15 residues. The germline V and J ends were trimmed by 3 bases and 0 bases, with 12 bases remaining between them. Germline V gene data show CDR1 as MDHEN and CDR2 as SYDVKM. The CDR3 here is CASSFNGHSSYEQYF. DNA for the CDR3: TGTGCCAGCAGTTTTAACGGACATTCCTCCTACGAGCAGTACTTC.

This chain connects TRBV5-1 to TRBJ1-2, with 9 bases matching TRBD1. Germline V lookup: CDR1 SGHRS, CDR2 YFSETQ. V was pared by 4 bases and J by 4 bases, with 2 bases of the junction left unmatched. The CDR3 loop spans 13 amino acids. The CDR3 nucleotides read TGCGCCAGCAGCAGGGACAGGGTCTATGGCTACACCTTC. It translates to CASSRDRVYGYTF.

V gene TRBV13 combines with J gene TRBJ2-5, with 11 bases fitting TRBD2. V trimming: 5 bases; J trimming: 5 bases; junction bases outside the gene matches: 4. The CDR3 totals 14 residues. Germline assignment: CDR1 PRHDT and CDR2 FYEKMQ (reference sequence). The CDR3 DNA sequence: TGTGCCAGCAGCACCTCTAGCGGGGGGGAGACCCAGTACTTC. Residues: CASSTSSGGETQYF.

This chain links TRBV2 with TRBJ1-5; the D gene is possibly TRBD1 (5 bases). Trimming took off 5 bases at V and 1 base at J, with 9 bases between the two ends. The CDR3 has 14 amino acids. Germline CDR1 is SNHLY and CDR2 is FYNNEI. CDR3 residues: CASSYAGSNQPQHF. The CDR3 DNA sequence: TGTGCCAGCAGTTATGCAGGGAGCAATCAGCCCCAGCATTTT.

CDR3 in DNA: TGTGCCATCAGGGGGACAGTCGGGCTAGGGTCTGAAGCTTTCTTT. Its translation: CAIRGTVGLGSEAFF. V and J are TRBV10-3 and TRBJ1-1; 7 bases align to TRBD1. CDR3 length equals 15 residues. Germline CDR1 and CDR2: ENHRY and SYGVKD. The J segment lost 6 bases and the V segment lost 6 bases, leaving 13 bases of the junction unmatched.

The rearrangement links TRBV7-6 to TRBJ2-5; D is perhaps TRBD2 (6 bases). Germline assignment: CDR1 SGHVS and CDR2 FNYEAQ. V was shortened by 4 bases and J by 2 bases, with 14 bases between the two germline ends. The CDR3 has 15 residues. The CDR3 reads CASSSLAEIQETQYF. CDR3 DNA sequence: TGTGCCAGCAGCTCATTAGCGGAGATACAAGAGACCCAGTACTTC. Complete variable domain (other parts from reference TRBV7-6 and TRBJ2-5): GAGVSQSPRYKVTKRGQDVALRCDPISGHVSLYWYRQALGQGPEFLTYFNYEAQQDKSGLPNDRFSAERPEGSISTLTIQRTEQRDSAMYRCASSSLAEIQETQYFGPGTRLLVL.

As DNA, the CDR3 is TGTGCCAGCAGCTTAGCCAGCTCCCACTACGAGCAGTACTTC. It specifies CASSLASSHYEQYF. The chain joins TRBV7-6 to TRBJ2-7; D remains ambiguous. CDR3 length: 14 amino acids. Trimming pared 0 bases from V and 3 bases from J, leaving 9 bases between. Germline lookup yields CDR1 SGHVS and CDR2 FNYEAQ.

The CDR3 loop is CATSTRYNEQFF. The DNA for the CDR3 is TGTGCCACCAGCACCCGTTACAATGAGCAGTTCTTC. This sequence joins TRBV15 and TRBJ2-1; D remains unclear. The CDR3 spans 12 residues. In germline, CDR1 is LNHNV, CDR2 YYDKDF (reference sequence). Trimming stripped 4 bases from V and 4 bases from J, with 5 bases between.

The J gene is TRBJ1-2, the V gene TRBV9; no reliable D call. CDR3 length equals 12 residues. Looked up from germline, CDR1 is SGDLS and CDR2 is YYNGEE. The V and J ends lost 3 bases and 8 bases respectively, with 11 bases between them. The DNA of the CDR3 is TGTGCCAGCAGCGGCGGGGAGGAGGGCTACACCTTC. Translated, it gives CASSGGEEGYTF.

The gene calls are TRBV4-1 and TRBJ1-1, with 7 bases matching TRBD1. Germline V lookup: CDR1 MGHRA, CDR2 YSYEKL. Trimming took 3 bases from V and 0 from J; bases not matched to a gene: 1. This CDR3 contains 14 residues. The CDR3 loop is CASSQGQMNTEAFF. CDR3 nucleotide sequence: TGCGCCAGCAGCCAGGGACAGATGAACACTGAAGCTTTCTTT.

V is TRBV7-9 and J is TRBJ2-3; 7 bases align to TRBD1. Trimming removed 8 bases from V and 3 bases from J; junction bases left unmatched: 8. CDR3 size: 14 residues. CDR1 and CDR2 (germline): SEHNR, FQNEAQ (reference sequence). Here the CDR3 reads CASGRDSSTDTQYF. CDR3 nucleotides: TGTGCCAGCGGACGGGACAGCTCTACAGATACGCAGTATTTT.

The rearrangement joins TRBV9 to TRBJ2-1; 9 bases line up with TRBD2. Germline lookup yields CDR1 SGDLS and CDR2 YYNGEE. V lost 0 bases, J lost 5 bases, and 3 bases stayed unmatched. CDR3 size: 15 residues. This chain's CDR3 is CASSVGLADHNEQFF. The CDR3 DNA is TGTGCCAGCAGCGTAGGACTAGCGGATCACAATGAGCAGTTCTTC. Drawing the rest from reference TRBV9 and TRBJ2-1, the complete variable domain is DSGVTQTPKHLITATGQRVTLRCSPRSGDLSVYWYQQSLDQGLQFLIQYYNGEERAKGNILERFSAQQFPDLHSELNLSSLELGDSALYFCASSVGLADHNEQFFGPGTRLTVL.

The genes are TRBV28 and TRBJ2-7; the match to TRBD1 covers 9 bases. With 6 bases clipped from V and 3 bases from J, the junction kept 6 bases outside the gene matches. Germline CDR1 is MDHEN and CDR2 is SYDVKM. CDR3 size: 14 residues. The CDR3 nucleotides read TGTGCCAGCAGGACCGGGACAGGGCTCTACGAGCAGTACTTC. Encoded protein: CASRTGTGLYEQYF.